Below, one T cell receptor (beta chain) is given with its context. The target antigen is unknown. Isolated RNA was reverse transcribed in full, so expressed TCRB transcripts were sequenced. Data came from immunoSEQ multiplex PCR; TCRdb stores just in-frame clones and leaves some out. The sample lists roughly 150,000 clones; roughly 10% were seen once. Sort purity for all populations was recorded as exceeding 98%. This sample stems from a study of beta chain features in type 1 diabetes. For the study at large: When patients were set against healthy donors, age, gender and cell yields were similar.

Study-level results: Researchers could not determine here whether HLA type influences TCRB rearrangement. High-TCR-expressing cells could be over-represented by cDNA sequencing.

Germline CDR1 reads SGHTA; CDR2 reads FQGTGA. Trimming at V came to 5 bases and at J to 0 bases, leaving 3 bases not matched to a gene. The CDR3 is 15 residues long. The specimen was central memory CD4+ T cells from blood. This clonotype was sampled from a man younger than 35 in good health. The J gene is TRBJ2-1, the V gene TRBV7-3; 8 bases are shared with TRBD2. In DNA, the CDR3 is TGTGCCAGCAGCCAGAGCGGGAGCTCCTACAATGAGCAGTTCTTC. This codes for CASSQSGSSYNEQFF. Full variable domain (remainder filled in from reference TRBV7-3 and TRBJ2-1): GAGVSQTPSNKVTEKGKYVELRCDPISGHTALYWYRQSLGQGPEFLIYFQGTGAADDSGLPNDRFFAVRPEGSVSTLKIQRTERGDSAVYLCASSQSGSSYNEQFFGPGTRLTVL.